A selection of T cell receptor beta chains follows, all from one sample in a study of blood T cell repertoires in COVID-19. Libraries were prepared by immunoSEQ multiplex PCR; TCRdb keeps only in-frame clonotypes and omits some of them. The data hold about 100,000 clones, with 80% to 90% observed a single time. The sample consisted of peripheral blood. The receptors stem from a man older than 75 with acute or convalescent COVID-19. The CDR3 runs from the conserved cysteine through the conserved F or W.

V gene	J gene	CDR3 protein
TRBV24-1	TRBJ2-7	CATSEIAGDPGKQYF
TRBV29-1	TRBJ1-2	CSVELGGGFHYGYTF
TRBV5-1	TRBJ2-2	CASSASLAGGTTGELFF
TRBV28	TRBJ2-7	CASSSPGHRYEQYF
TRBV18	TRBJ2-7	CASSPPGGTGGLEQYF
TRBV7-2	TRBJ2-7	CASSLARGGHEQYF
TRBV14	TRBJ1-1	CASSQEVRGGKAFF
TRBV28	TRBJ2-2	CASSLRQLALNTGELFF
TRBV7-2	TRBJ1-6	CASNPLAAGDNSPLHF
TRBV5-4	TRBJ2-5	CASSSGTSLSETQYF
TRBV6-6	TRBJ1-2	CASSLTRFAWGTGNGYTF
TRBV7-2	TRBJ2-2	CASSLSSLVDAGELFF
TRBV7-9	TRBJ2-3	CASSLDRVGDTQYF
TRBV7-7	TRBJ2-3	CASAPDSGRSDTQYF
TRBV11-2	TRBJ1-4	CASSPRQGLNEKLFF
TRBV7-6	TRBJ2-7	CASSYGQGNEQYF
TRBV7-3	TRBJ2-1	CASSSYGAGTEQFF
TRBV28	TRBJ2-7	CASSLGLAGVGEQYF
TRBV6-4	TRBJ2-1	CASSDYWGDGFNEQFF
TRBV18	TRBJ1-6	CASSPDTVGNSPLHF
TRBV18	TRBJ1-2	CASSPTGDNYGYTF
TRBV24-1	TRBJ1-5	CATSIGGAGNQPQHF
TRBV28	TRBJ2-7	CASSLWVAGGGYEQYF
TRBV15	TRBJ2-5	CATSRDRTGQETQYF
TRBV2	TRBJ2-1	CASSLYRGLSEQFF
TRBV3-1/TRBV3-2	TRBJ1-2	CASSQGGTVYGYTF
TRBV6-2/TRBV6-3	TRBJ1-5	CASSYDSPGQPQHF
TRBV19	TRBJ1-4	CASSSGGGFGNEKLFF
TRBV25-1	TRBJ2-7	CASSGPGQKEQYF
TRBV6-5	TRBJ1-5	CASSYSRDQPQHF
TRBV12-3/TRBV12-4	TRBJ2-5	CASSRSQETQYF
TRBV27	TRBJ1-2	CASSPGDSWGYTF
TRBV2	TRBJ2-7	CASSASSRGYEQYF
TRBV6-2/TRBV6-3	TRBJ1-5	CASSYRTGPFSRPQHF
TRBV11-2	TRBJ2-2	CASSDRTSGNTGELFF
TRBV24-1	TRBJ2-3	CATSEHVTDTQYF
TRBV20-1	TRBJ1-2	CSALTGDGYTF
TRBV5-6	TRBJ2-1	CASSQGLEPYNEQFF
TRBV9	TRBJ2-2	CASSVQVNTGELFF
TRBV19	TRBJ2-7	CASSQTGETYEQYF
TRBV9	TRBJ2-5	CASSPSGGYQETQYF
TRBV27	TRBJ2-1	CASSHRDRLNNEQFF
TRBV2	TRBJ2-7	CASRSLAGGPHEQYF
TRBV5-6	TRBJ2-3	CASSFIVRTSGTDTQYF
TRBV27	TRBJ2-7	CASSLQAGEYEQYF
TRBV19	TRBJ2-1	CASSIGRDRFSNEQFF
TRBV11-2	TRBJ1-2	CASSLGRINYGYTF
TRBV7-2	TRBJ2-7	CAINGGETYEQYF
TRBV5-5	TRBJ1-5	CASSLEQGITPQHF
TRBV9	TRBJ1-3	CASSPPAGNTIYF
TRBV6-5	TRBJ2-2	CASSLSGATGELFF
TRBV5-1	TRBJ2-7	CASSLEGLANHEQYF
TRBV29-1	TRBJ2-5	CSVLGTVQETQYF
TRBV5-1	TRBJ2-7	CASSHEPGTISYEQYF
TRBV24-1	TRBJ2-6	CATSATGSGANVLTF
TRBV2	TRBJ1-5	CASSGPGQGNQPQHF